What follows is one T cell receptor beta chain and its context. Antigen unknown. These data belong to a study of T cell responses to AZD1222 COVID-19 vaccine. Study background: Second doses that came at about 4 or about 12 weeks were put together. The study, taken as a whole, reports: Spike-specific TCR breadth rose after two AZD1222 doses, and depth rose as well. Clonal diversity may have been underestimated in mostly white British donors. Spike was spanned by vaccine-associated CD4 TCRs, which were dominant at 160-218 and 743-854.

Generated by immunoSEQ multiplex PCR, the TCRdb table keeps only in-frame clones and is missing some. This sample has some 120,000 clones, with approximately 88% found just once. This receptor was obtained from an adult in good health. The material was peripheral blood, obtained on day 0 of AZD1222 vaccination.

CDR3 bases: TGTGCCAGCAGGGCCGACAATAGCAATCAGCCCCAGCATTTT. It yields the protein CASRADNSNQPQHF. This rearrangement joins TRBV6-5 to TRBJ1-5; D is uncertain. V dropped 6 bases and J dropped 0 bases, with 9 bases sitting between them. Germline V lookup: CDR1 MNHEY, CDR2 SVGAGI. This CDR3 has 14 residues.